This T cell receptor (beta chain) came from a study of siplizumab effects on memory and regulatory T cells. Study-wide findings and caveats: Memory cells seemed less diverse than naive T cells, which seemed major alloresponse contributors.

The germline V gene encodes CDR1 SGHAT and CDR2 FQNNGV. This CDR3 is built from 13 residues. The junction had 0 bases not matched to a gene; V was cut back by 1 base and J by 3 bases. Per sample, 10^5 or so TCR templates underwent assay. Data came from immunoSEQ multiplex PCR; TCRdb stores just in-frame clones and leaves some out. The sample carries about 100,000 clones, more than 85% recorded once. In this sample, this clone turned up a few times. The antigen remains unidentified. The sample taken for sequencing was CD4+ T cells sorted from blood. The chain is built from TRBV11-2 and TRBJ2-7; 7 bases agree with TRBD2. The TCR comes from a human donor in good health. Some clones in this sample may be carry-over from other donors' samples. Here the CDR3 DNA reads TGTGCCAGCAGCTTAGGGACTAGCTACGAGCAGTACTTC. Its protein product is CASSLGTSYEQYF.